This TCR beta chain was profiled in a study of CD8 T cells in Susac syndrome. Study-wide findings and caveats: By the study's own acknowledgment, its TCR sequencing and HLA analysis included relatively few individuals. In Susac syndrome, CD4+ T cell repertoires lacked any clonal expansion.

TCR beta sequences were obtained from blood CD8+ and CD4+ T cells. Regarding this clonotype: Its target is unknown.

V was trimmed by 0 bases and J by 4 bases, leaving 11 bases between them. From germline, CDR1 is SGDLS and CDR2 YYNGEE. The CDR3 sequence is 14 residues long. The authors reverse transcribed roughly 0.5 to 1 ug RNA with random hexamers. The immunoSEQ assay covered 54 Vbeta and 13 Jbeta segments for CDR3. TCRdb used MiXCR to reprocess the immunoSEQ multiplex PCR reads, holding one entry per CDR3 protein. Of about 190,000 distinct CDR3 sequences detected, 95% appear once; the ten largest clones hold 0.098%. J is TRBJ2-7 and V is TRBV9; possible D gene TRBD1, 6 bases. The sample was CD4+ T cells from PBMCs. The origin of this receptor is a human donor with Susac syndrome. The CDR3 bases are TGTGCCAGCAGCGTAGGGGAAGGGGGTTACGAGCAGTACTTC. This codes for CASSVGEGGYEQYF.